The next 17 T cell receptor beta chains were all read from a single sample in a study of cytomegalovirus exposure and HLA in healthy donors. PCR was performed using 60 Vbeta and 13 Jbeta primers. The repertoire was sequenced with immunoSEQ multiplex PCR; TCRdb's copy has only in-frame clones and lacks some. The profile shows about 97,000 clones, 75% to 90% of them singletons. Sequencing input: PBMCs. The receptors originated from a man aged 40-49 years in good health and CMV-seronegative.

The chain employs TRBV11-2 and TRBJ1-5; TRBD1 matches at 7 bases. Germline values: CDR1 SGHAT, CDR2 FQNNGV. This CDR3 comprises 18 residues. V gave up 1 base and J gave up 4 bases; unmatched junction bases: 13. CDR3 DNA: TGTGCCAGCAGCTTAGGCCTAGACAGGCCAGGGGGGAATCAGCCCCAGCATTTT. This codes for CASSLGLDRPGGNQPQHF.

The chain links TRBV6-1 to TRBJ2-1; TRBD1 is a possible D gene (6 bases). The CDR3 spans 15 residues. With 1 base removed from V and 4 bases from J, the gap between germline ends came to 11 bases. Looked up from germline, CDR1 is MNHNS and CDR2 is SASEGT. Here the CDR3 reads CASSEGPGTYNEQFF. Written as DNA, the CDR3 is TGTGCCAGCAGTGAAGGTCCGGGGACATACAATGAGCAGTTCTTC.

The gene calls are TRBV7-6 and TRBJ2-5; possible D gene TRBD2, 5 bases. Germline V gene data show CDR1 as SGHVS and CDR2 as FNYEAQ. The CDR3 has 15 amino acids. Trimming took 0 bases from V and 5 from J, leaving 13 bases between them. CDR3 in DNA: TGTGCCAGCAGCTTAGCGCTCGGAACGGGGGAGACCCAGTACTTC. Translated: CASSLALGTGETQYF.

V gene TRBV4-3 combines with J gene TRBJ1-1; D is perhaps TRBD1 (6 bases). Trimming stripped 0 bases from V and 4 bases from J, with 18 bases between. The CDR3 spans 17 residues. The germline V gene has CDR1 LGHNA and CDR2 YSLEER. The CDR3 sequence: CASSQDLASGVTTEAFF. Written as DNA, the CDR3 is TGCGCCAGCAGCCAAGATCTGGCTTCAGGGGTAACCACTGAAGCTTTCTTT.

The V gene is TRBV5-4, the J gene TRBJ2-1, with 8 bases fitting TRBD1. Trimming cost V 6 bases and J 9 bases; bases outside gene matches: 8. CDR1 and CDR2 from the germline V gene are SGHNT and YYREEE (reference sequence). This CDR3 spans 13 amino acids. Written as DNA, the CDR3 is TGTGCCAGCACCCTGGGACAGGCCACTGAGCAGTTCTTC. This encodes CASTLGQATEQFF.

The CDR3 loop reads CASNSGNTEAFF. CDR3 nucleotide sequence: TGTGCCAGTAATAGCGGGAACACTGAAGCTTTCTTT. The chain joins TRBV19 to TRBJ1-1; D is ambiguous. The CDR3 is made up of 12 amino acids. The germline V gene encodes CDR1 LNHDA and CDR2 SQIVND (reference sequence). V dropped 7 bases and J dropped 1 base, with 7 bases sitting between them.

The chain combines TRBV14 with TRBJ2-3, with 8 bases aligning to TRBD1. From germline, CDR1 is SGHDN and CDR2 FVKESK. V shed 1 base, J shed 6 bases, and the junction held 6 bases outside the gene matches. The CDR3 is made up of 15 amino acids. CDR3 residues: CASSQGTGITDTQYF. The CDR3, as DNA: TGTGCCAGCAGCCAAGGGACAGGGATCACGGATACGCAGTATTTT.

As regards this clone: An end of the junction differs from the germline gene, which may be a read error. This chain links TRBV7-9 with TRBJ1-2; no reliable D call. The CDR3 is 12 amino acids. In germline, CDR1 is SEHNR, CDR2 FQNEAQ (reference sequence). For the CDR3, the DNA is TGTTCCAGCACTCGGGATGTTACGGGCTACACCTTC. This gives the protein CSSTRDVTGYTF.

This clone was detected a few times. DNA of the CDR3: TGTGCCACCAGCAACCGGTTGGGAGGACGCTATGGCTACACCTTC. It translates to CATSNRLGGRYGYTF. This sequence joins TRBV15 and TRBJ1-2; D is uncertain. V lost 4 bases and J lost 4, with 16 bases in between. CDR1 is LNHNV, CDR2 YYDKDF, per germline (reference sequence). The CDR3 runs 15 residues.

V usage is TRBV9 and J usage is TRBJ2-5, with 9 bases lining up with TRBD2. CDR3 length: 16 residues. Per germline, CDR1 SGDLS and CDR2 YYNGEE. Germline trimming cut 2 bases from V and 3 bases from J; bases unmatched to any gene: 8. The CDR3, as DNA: TGTGCCAGCAGCGTTTTTGCAGCGGGGGGAAAAGAGACCCAGTACTTC. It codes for CASSVFAAGGKETQYF.

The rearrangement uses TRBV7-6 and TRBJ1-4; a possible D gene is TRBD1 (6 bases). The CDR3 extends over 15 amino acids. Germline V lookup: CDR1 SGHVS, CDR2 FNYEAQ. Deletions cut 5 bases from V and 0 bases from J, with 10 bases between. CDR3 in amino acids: CASSPQGATNEKLFF. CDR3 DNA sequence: TGTGCCAGCAGCCCACAGGGTGCAACTAATGAAAAACTGTTTTTT.

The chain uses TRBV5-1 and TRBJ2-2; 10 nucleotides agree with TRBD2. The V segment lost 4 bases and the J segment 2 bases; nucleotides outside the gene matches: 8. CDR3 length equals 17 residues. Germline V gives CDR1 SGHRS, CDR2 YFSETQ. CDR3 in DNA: TGCGCCAGCAGCAGGGGAGCTAGCGGGGGTAACACCGGGGAGCTGTTTTTT. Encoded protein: CASSRGASGGNTGELFF.

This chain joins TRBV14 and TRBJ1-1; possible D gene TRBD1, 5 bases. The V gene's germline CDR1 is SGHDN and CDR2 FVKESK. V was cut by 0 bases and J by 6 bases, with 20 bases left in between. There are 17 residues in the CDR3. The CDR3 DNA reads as TGTGCCAGCAGCCAAGATGGGCGGGGGGTGAGGCGGGCTGAAGCTTTCTTT. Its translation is CASSQDGRGVRRAEAFF.

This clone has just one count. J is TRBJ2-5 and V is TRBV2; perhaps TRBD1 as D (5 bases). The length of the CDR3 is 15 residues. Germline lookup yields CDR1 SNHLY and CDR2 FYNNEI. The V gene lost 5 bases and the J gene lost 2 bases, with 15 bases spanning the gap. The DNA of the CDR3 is TGTGCCAGCAGTCTCCTACAGGCGAGTCAAGAGACCCAGTACTTC. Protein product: CASSLLQASQETQYF. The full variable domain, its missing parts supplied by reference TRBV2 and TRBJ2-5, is EPEVTQTPSHQVTQMGQEVILRCVPISNHLYFYWYRQILGQKVEFLVSFYNNEISEKSEIFDDQFSVERPDGSNFTLKIRSTKLEDSAMYFCASSLLQASQETQYFGPGTRLLVL.

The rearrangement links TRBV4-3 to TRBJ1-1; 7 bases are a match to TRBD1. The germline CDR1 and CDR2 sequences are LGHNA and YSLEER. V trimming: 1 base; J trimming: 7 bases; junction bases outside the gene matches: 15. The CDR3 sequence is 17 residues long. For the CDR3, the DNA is TGCGCCAGCAGCCAAGCACCACCGATAGACAGGGTAATTGAAGCTTTCTTT. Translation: CASSQAPPIDRVIEAFF.

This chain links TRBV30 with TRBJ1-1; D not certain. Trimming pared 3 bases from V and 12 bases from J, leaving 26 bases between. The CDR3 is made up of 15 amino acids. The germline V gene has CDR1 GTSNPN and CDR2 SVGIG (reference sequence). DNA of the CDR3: TGTGCCTGGAGAAGCCCTGAGGCCGTTATGATCTTATCTTTCTTT. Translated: CAWRSPEAVMILSFF.

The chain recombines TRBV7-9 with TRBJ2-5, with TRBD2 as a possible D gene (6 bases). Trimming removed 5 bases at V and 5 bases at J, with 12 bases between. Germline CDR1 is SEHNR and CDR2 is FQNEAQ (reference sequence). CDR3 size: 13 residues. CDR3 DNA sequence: TGTGCCAGCAGCCCGCGTGCGGGGGAGACCCAGTACTTC. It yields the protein CASSPRAGETQYF.